The 28 T cell receptor beta chains listed next were all sequenced from one sample in a study of T cells in localized non-small cell lung cancer. Clones were read by immunoSEQ multiplex PCR, and TCRdb kept only the in-frame ones, dropping some. The sample contains roughly 89,000 clones, approximately 90% of which appear only once. The material was PBMCs, obtained before any cancer treatment. These receptors were taken from a woman aged 35 to 75 with stage II squamous cell lung carcinoma.

As DNA, the CDR3 is TGTGCCAGCAAGCACCGGGAGCGCACAGATACGCAGTATTTT. Protein product: CASKHRERTDTQYF. This chain uses TRBV6-5 with TRBJ2-3, with D perhaps matching TRBD2 (6 bases). CDR3 length: 14 amino acids. V dropped 7 bases and J dropped 1 base, with 12 bases sitting between them. Germline V CDR1 and CDR2: MNHEY, SVGAGI.

This clone has a single count. CDR3 in amino acids: CASSSAGTPGDTQYF. The CDR3 nucleotides read TGCGCCAGCAGCTCAGCGGGGACCCCCGGAGATACGCAGTATTTT. V and J are TRBV5-1 and TRBJ2-3; 7 bases agree with TRBD2. The V gene end was trimmed by 3 bases and the J gene end by 5 bases; junction bases not matched to a gene: 9. This CDR3 has 15 residues. Germline assignment: CDR1 SGHRS and CDR2 YFSETQ. Based on the CDR3 plus reference TRBV5-1 and TRBJ2-3, the full variable domain is KAGVTQTPRYLIKTRGQQVTLSCSPISGHRSVSWYQQTPGQGLQFLFEYFSETQRNKGNFPGRFSGRQFSNSRSEMNVSTLELGDSALYLCASSSAGTPGDTQYFGPGTRLTVL.

The chain joins TRBV6-5 to TRBJ1-2, with 9 bases that match TRBD1. J lost 7 bases, V lost 5 bases, and 11 bases had no gene match. From germline, CDR1 is MNHEY and CDR2 SVGAGI. The CDR3 is made up of 15 amino acids. Here the CDR3 reads CASSQRTGVTAGYTF. In DNA, the CDR3 is TGTGCCAGCAGTCAAAGGACAGGGGTTACCGCTGGCTACACCTTC.

The genes are TRBV6-1 and TRBJ1-1; D is perhaps TRBD1 (5 bases). Germline CDR1 and CDR2: MNHNS and SASEGT. Deletions cut 4 bases from V and 3 bases from J, with 12 bases between. CDR3 size: 14 residues. CDR3 loop: CASSVDSRHTEAFF. CDR3 DNA sequence: TGTGCCAGCAGTGTTGACAGTCGCCACACTGAAGCTTTCTTT.

The chain employs TRBV5-1 and TRBJ2-1, with D tentatively TRBD1 (6 bases). The length of the CDR3 is 12 residues. Trimming pared 6 bases from V and 3 bases from J, leaving 7 bases between. Germline CDR1 reads SGHRS; CDR2 reads YFSETQ. CDR3 loop: CASKGVYNEQFF. Here the CDR3 DNA reads TGCGCCAGCAAGGGGGTCTACAATGAGCAGTTCTTC. Full variable domain (remainder filled in from reference TRBV5-1 and TRBJ2-1): KAGVTQTPRYLIKTRGQQVTLSCSPISGHRSVSWYQQTPGQGLQFLFEYFSETQRNKGNFPGRFSGRQFSNSRSEMNVSTLELGDSALYLCASKGVYNEQFFGPGTRLTVL.

This chain links TRBV15 with TRBJ2-1, with TRBD2 identical over 11 bases. Trimming removed 0 bases from V and 7 bases from J; junction bases left unmatched: 5. CDR3 size: 16 residues. Germline values: CDR1 LNHNV, CDR2 YYDKDF (reference sequence). The CDR3 DNA sequence: TGTGCCACCAGCAGAGAACTAGCGGGGGTGGGGAATGAGCAGTTCTTC. This encodes CATSRELAGVGNEQFF.

The chain employs TRBV2 and TRBJ1-6; no clear D gene. V lost 1 base and J lost 9, with 13 bases in between. The CDR3 extends over 15 amino acids. CDR1 and CDR2 from the germline V gene are SNHLY and FYNNEI. In DNA form, the CDR3 reads TGTGCCAGCAGTGAAGGGCCCCGCGGTGGTTCACCCCTCCACTTT. It yields the protein CASSEGPRGGSPLHF.

This clone was detected only once. The genes are TRBV27 and TRBJ2-1; 13 bases are a match to TRBD2. The germline V gene encodes CDR1 MNHEY and CDR2 SMNVEV (reference sequence). J lost 7 bases, V lost 10 bases, and 7 bases had no gene match. CDR3 length equals 14 residues. The CDR3 region has the DNA TGTGCCACCCGGCGGACTAGCGGGAGAAATGAGCAGTTCTTC. This translates into CATRRTSGRNEQFF.

V gene TRBV7-9 combines with J gene TRBJ2-2, with D uncertain. The CDR3 consists of 15 residues. Trimming left V 5 bases short and J 5 bases short, with 15 bases between. Germline CDR1 reads SEHNR; CDR2 reads FQNEAQ (reference sequence). The CDR3 DNA reads as TGTGCCAGCAGCCACGTCCGCAGGCGGACCGGGGAGCTGTTTTTT. Protein: CASSHVRRRTGELFF.

The J gene is TRBJ2-7, the V gene TRBV2; D is perhaps TRBD1 (5 bases). Trimming left V 4 bases short and J 3 bases short, with 13 bases between. The CDR3 totals 14 residues. The V gene's germline CDR1 is SNHLY and CDR2 FYNNEI. In DNA form, the CDR3 reads TGTGCCAGCAGTGCCGGTAGGGGTGTCTACGAGCAGTACTTC. It is translated as CASSAGRGVYEQYF.

The count of this clone is one. The V call is TRBV7-9, the J call TRBJ2-1; either TRBD1 or TRBD2 may supply D (6 bases each). The CDR3 runs 14 residues. V lost 8 bases and J 9 bases, leaving 20 bases between the germline ends. The germline gives CDR1 SEHNR, CDR2 FQNEAQ (reference sequence). In DNA form, the CDR3 reads TGTGCCAGCCAGCTTAGTGCCGAGGGGGGTGAGCAGTTCTTC. Encoded protein: CASQLSAEGGEQFF. Full variable domain (remainder filled in from reference TRBV7-9 and TRBJ2-1): DTGVSQNPRHKITKRGQNVTFRCDPISEHNRLYWYRQTLGQGPEFLTYFQNEAQLEKSRLLSDRFSAERPKGSFSTLEIQRTEQGDSAMYLCASQLSAEGGEQFFGPGTRLTVL.

On this clone: This clone may be a read error of a much larger clone one base away. Other DNA sequences in the same sample also yield this CDR3. V is TRBV19 and J is TRBJ2-7; weak D call: TRBD2 (5 bases). CDR1 and CDR2 (germline): LNHDA, SQIVND (reference sequence). V lost 0 bases and J 4 bases, leaving 10 bases between the germline ends. CDR3 length: 14 residues. CDR3 sequence (DNA): TGTGCCAGTAGTATAGAACTAGAGCGATACGAGCAGTACTTC. As protein: CASSIELERYEQYF.

The chain uses TRBV7-9 and TRBJ2-5, with D unclear. The CDR3 consists of 13 residues. From germline, CDR1 is SEHNR and CDR2 FQNEAQ (reference sequence). V gave up 4 bases and J gave up 2 bases, with 8 bases separating them. CDR3 in amino acids: CASSWGKQETQYF. The CDR3, as DNA: TGTGCCAGCAGCTGGGGAAAACAAGAGACCCAGTACTTC. Filled out from reference TRBV7-9 and TRBJ2-5, the complete variable domain reads DTGVSQNPRHKITKRGQNVTFRCDPISEHNRLYWYRQTLGQGPEFLTYFQNEAQLEKSRLLSDRFSAERPKGSFSTLEIQRTEQGDSAMYLCASSWGKQETQYFGPGTRLLVL.

This sequence joins TRBV19 and TRBJ1-2; 8 positions agree with TRBD1. Germline CDR1 LNHDA, CDR2 SQIVND (reference sequence). This CDR3 spans 16 amino acids. Trimming cost V 4 bases and J 1 base; bases outside gene matches: 8. This CDR3 is CASSTRTGTNNYGYTF. CDR3 in DNA: TGTGCCAGTAGTACGCGGACAGGGACAAATAACTATGGCTACACCTTC.

The chain couples TRBV28 to TRBJ1-4; D not certain. The V gene lost 3 bases and the J gene lost 3 bases, with 17 bases spanning the gap. The CDR3 runs to 17 residues. The germline V gene encodes CDR1 MDHEN and CDR2 SYDVKM. CDR3 protein: CASSFFGSRLANEKLFF. The CDR3 region has the DNA TGTGCCAGCAGTTTTTTTGGGTCGCGTCTAGCTAATGAAAAACTGTTTTTT.

This chain links TRBV6-6 with TRBJ2-7, with 7 bases that match TRBD2. J was trimmed by 5 bases and V by 2 bases; bases with no gene match: 6. The CDR3 runs 14 residues. In germline, CDR1 is MNHNY, CDR2 SVGAGI (reference sequence). The CDR3 loop is CASSYGGSINEQYF. Here the CDR3 DNA reads TGTGCCAGCAGTTACGGCGGGAGTATCAACGAGCAGTACTTC.

This chain joins TRBV15 and TRBJ1-3; D is uncertain. The V gene's germline CDR1 is LNHNV and CDR2 YYDKDF (reference sequence). Trimming shortened V by 8 bases and J by 4 bases, and 12 bases separated the two germline ends. The CDR3 runs to 13 residues. The CDR3 loop reads CATFPGSGNTIYF. In DNA form, the CDR3 reads TGTGCCACCTTCCCCGGGTCAGGAAACACCATATATTTT. Together with reference TRBV15 and TRBJ1-3, the CDR3 gives the full variable domain: DAMVIQNPRYQVTQFGKPVTLSCSQTLNHNVMYWYQQKSSQAPKLLFHYYDKDFNNEADTPDNFQSRRPNTSFCFLDIRSPGLGDTAMYLCATFPGSGNTIYFGEGSWLTVV.

The chain recombines TRBV6-5 with TRBJ1-1, with 9 bases matching TRBD1. CDR3 length equals 14 residues. The germline V gene encodes CDR1 MNHEY and CDR2 SVGAGI. Trimming cost V 6 bases and J 5 bases; bases outside gene matches: 7. CDR3: CASSPIGQGTEAFF. Written as DNA, the CDR3 is TGTGCCAGCAGCCCAATTGGACAGGGGACTGAAGCTTTCTTT.

This chain uses TRBV11-2 with TRBJ1-1; 8 nucleotides align to TRBD1. Germline loops: CDR1 SGHAT, CDR2 FQNNGV. Losses at the gene ends were 5 bases for V and 11 bases for J; bases not matched to a gene: 10. This CDR3 spans 13 amino acids. The CDR3 spells CASSPGAGGNAFF. The CDR3 bases are TGTGCCAGCAGCCCCGGGGCAGGGGGCAACGCTTTCTTT.

V usage is TRBV4-1 and J usage is TRBJ1-1; 7 nucleotides align to TRBD1. Germline-derived CDR1 and CDR2 are MGHRA and YSYEKL. V trimming: 2 bases; J trimming: 6 bases; junction bases outside the gene matches: 6. The CDR3 is 14 amino acids. The CDR3 sequence: CASSQSDRVAEAFF. The DNA of the CDR3 is TGCGCCAGCAGCCAATCAGACAGGGTCGCTGAAGCTTTCTTT.

The chain links TRBV10-1 to TRBJ2-2; unclear D gene. The germline V gene encodes CDR1 WNHNN and CDR2 SYGVQD (reference sequence). The CDR3 extends over 13 amino acids. Trimming stripped 4 bases from V and 6 bases from J, with 9 bases between. The CDR3 here is CASSVGWPGELFF. The CDR3, as DNA: TGCGCCAGCAGTGTGGGATGGCCCGGGGAGCTGTTTTTT.

This clone was detected once. CDR3 region: CASSLAAGNTIYF. The CDR3 nucleotides read TGTGCCAGCAGCTTAGCAGCAGGAAACACCATATATTTT. V is TRBV7-6 and J is TRBJ1-3; D gene ambiguous. The length of the CDR3 is 13 residues. Trimming cost V 0 bases and J 4 bases, with 4 bases left between them. CDR1 and CDR2 from the germline V gene are SGHVS and FNYEAQ.

The chain employs TRBV2 and TRBJ1-3; 7 nucleotides match TRBD1. V shed 4 bases and J 3 bases; nucleotides not matched to a gene: 3. This CDR3 has 14 amino acids. Looked up from germline, CDR1 is SNHLY and CDR2 is FYNNEI. CDR3 bases: TGTGCCAGCAGTGCGACAGGGTTTGGAAACACCATATATTTT. Amino acid sequence: CASSATGFGNTIYF.

The chain carries TRBV7-9 and TRBJ1-6; D call uncertain. Trimming removed 0 bases at V and 6 bases at J, with 6 bases between. CDR1 is SEHNR and CDR2 is FQNEAQ in the germline V gene (reference sequence). The length of the CDR3 is 14 residues. The CDR3 nucleotides read TGTGCCAGCAGCTTAGCCGGGTTTAATTCACCCCTCCACTTT. Its protein is CASSLAGFNSPLHF.

The gene calls are TRBV21-1 and TRBJ1-5; TRBD1 is taken as the D call from the table, unchecked against the DNA. TRBV21-1 is flagged as a pseudogene. The CDR3 runs 15 residues. Written as DNA, the CDR3 is TGTGCCAGCAGCAAAGAGGGGACAGGGGATCAGCCCCAGCATTTT. Translated: CASSKEGTGDQPQHF.

The chain employs TRBV5-4 and TRBJ2-5, with D perhaps TRBD2 (5 bases). V lost 2 bases to trimming and J lost 3 bases, with 8 bases between them. The CDR3 has 13 residues. In germline, CDR1 is SGHNT, CDR2 YYREEE (reference sequence). The CDR3 loop reads CASSFKREETQYF. CDR3 coding DNA: TGTGCCAGCAGCTTTAAGAGGGAAGAGACCCAGTACTTC.

The chain combines TRBV19 with TRBJ1-5; D not resolved. Trimming shortened V by 3 bases and J by 6 bases, and 6 bases separated the two germline ends. Germline loops: CDR1 LNHDA, CDR2 SQIVND (reference sequence). The CDR3 spans 12 residues. CDR3 residues: CASSIVSQPQHF. The CDR3 DNA reads as TGTGCCAGTAGTATCGTATCTCAGCCCCAGCATTTT.

The chain employs TRBV7-9 and TRBJ2-6; no reliable D call. The CDR3 covers 16 residues. Trimming cost V 3 bases and J 4 bases, with 13 bases left between them. Germline V gives CDR1 SEHNR, CDR2 FQNEAQ (reference sequence). For the CDR3, the DNA is TGTGCCAGCAGCTTCCTTTGGTCGACCGGGGCCAACGTCCTGACTTTC. It encodes CASSFLWSTGANVLTF. Based on the CDR3 plus reference TRBV7-9 and TRBJ2-6, the full variable domain is DTGVSQNPRHKITKRGQNVTFRCDPISEHNRLYWYRQTLGQGPEFLTYFQNEAQLEKSRLLSDRFSAERPKGSFSTLEIQRTEQGDSAMYLCASSFLWSTGANVLTFGAGSRLTVL.